A single sample gave rise to the 6 T cell receptor beta chains below, sequenced in a study of T cell responses to AZD1222 COVID-19 vaccine. Here immunoSEQ multiplex PCR was the method, and the copy in TCRdb shows in-frame clones only, minus some. The table shows 110,000 or so clones, with roughly nine tenths occurring only once. Here the sequenced sample was peripheral blood, taken on day 0 of AZD1222 vaccination. The receptor source for this set is an adult in good health.

This clone appeared a single time. The CDR3 loop is CASSFQGRTEAFF. In nucleotides, the CDR3 is TGTGCCAGCAGCTTTCAGGGAAGAACTGAAGCTTTCTTT. The chain employs TRBV7-9 and TRBJ1-1; TRBD1 might be the D (5 bases). The CDR3 spans 13 residues. From germline, CDR1 is SEHNR and CDR2 FQNEAQ (reference sequence). V was clipped by 3 bases and J by 5 bases, with 10 bases between them.

The chain is built from TRBV2 and TRBJ1-3; D is unclear. Trimming shortened V by 4 bases and J by 5 bases, and 21 bases separated the two germline ends. CDR1 is SNHLY, CDR2 FYNNEI, per germline. CDR3 length: 17 residues. The DNA for the CDR3 is TGTGCCAGCAGTGTACCACGCGAGACCGTCCGGCGAAACACCATATATTTT. Translating gives CASSVPRETVRRNTIYF.

CDR3 bases: TGCGCCAGCAGCTCACAGGGGTTCTACAATGAGCAGTTCTTC. Its protein product is CASSSQGFYNEQFF. The gene calls are TRBV5-1 and TRBJ2-1; 7 bases fit TRBD1. The CDR3 is 14 residues long. CDR1 is SGHRS and CDR2 is YFSETQ in the germline V gene. With V trimmed by 3 bases and J by 3 bases, 3 bases remained unmatched.

Written as DNA, the CDR3 is TGTGCCAGCAGCCCATGGGACGGCCCCTACGAGCAGTACTTC. It specifies CASSPWDGPYEQYF. This rearrangement joins TRBV7-2 to TRBJ2-7; D tentatively fits TRBD1 or TRBD2 (5 bases each). The V end was cut by 5 bases, the J end by 2 bases, with 13 bases between. The length of the CDR3 is 14 residues. CDR1 SGHTA and CDR2 FQGNSA come from the germline V gene.

This clone was seen only once. The chain has TRBV30 and TRBJ1-5, with D perhaps matching TRBD1 (5 bases). Trimming left V 0 bases short and J 5 bases short, with 8 bases between. This CDR3 region has 13 residues. Germline CDR1 reads GTSNPN; CDR2 reads SVGIG (reference sequence). CDR3 sequence (DNA): TGTGCCTGGAGTGTAAGGGGAGATCAGCCCCAGCATTTT. This gives the protein CAWSVRGDQPQHF.

V usage is TRBV30 and J usage is TRBJ1-1, with a possible D match to TRBD1 (6 bases). The V gene's germline CDR1 is GTSNPN and CDR2 SVGIG (reference sequence). The ends were cut back, 3 bases at V and 0 bases at J, with 8 bases in the middle. The CDR3 runs to 13 residues. The CDR3 bases are TGTGCCTGGAGCACAGGGATGAACACTGAAGCTTTCTTT. Translation: CAWSTGMNTEAFF.